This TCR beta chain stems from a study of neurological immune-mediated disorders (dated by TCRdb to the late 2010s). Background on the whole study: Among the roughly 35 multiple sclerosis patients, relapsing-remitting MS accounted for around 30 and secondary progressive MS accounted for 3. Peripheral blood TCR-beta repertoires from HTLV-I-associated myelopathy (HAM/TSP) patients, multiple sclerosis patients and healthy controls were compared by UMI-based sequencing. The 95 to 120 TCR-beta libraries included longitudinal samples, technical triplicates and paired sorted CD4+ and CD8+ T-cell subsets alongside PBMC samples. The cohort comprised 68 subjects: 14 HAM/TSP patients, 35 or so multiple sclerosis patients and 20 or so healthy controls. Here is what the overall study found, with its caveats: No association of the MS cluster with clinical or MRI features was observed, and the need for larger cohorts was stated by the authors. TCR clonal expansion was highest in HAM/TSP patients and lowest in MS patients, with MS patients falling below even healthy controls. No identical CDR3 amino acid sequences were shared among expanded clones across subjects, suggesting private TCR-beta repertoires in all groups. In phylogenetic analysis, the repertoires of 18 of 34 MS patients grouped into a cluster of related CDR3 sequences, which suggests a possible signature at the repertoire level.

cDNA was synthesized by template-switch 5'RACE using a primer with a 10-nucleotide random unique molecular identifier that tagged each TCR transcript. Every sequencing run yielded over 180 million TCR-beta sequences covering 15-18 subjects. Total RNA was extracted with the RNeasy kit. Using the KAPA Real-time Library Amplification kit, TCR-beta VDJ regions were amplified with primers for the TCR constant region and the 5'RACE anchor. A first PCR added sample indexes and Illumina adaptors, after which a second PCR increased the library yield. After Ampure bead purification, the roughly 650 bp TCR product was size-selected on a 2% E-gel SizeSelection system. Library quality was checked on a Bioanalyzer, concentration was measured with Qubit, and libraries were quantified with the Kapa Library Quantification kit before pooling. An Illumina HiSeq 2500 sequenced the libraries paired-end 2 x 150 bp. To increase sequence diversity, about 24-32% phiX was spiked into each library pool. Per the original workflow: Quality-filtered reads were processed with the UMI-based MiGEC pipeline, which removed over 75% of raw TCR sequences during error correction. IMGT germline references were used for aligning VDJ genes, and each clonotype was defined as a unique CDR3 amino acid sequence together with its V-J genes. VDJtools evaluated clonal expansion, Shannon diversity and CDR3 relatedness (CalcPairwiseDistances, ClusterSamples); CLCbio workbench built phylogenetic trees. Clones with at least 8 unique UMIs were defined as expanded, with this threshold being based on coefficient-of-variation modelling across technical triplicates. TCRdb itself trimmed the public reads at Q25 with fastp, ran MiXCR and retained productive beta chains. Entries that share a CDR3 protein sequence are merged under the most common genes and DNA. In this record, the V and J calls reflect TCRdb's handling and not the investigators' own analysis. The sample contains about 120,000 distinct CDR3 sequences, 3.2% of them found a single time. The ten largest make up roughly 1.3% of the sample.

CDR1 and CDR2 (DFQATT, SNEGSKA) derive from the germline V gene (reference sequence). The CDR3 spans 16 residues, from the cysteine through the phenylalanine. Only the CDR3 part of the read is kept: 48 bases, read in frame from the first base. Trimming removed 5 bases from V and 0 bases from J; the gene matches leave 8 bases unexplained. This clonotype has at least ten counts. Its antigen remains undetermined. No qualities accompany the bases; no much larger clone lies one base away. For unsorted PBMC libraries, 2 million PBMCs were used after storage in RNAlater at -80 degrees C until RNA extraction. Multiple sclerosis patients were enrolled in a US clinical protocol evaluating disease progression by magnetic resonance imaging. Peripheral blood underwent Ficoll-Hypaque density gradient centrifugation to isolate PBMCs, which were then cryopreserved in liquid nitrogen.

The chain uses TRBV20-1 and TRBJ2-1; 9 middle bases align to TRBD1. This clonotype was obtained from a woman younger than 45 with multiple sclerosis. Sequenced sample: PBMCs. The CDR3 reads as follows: CSAPHRGQSSYNEQFF. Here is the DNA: TGCAGTGCTCCCCACAGGGGGCAAAGCTCCTACAATGAGCAGTTCTTC.